The rows below give T cell receptor beta chains drawn from one sample of a study of OX40 agonist ivuxolimab in advanced cancers. The data were produced by immunoSEQ multiplex PCR, yet TCRdb's version contains in-frame clones alone and is incomplete. The data contain approximately 81,000 clones, more than 70% of them singletons. Specimen: CD4+ or CD8+ T cells sorted from blood, collected in a trial of the OX40 agonist ivuxolimab. The receptor source for this set is an adult with an advanced solid tumor such as melanoma, head and neck, liver or kidney cancer. The CDR3 runs from the conserved cysteine through the conserved F or W. The D gene is left open where the match is weak. Size tells how often a clone was seen (once, few, many) or the class of an expanded clone, and some rows leave it out.

-	TRBV6-5	TRBJ1-3	-	CASRTPGQTDTIYF	TGTGCCAGCAGGACCCCTGGACAAACAGACACCATATATTTT
-	TRBV5-1	TRBJ1-1	once	CASSMRGFTEAFF	TGCGCCAGCAGCATGAGGGGGTTCACTGAAGCTTTCTTT
TRBD1	TRBV29-1	TRBJ2-1	-	CSGKDRAVYNEQFF	TGCAGCGGGAAGGACAGGGCCGTGTACAATGAGCAGTTCTTC
-	TRBV7-8	TRBJ2-7	-	CASSLNSDEQYF	TGTGCCAGCAGCCTAAACTCTGACGAGCAGTACTTC
-	TRBV6-1	TRBJ2-7	-	CASSEFSRRLDYEQYF	TGTGCCAGCAGTGAATTCAGTAGGAGGTTGGACTACGAGCAGTACTTC
-	TRBV6-1	TRBJ1-5	-	CASKGSGSGQPQHF	TGTGCCAGCAAGGGGTCGGGGTCGGGTCAGCCCCAGCATTTT
-	TRBV5-8	TRBJ1-4	-	CASSRGWTNEKLFF	TGTGCCAGCAGCCGAGGTTGGACTAATGAAAAACTGTTTTTT
-	TRBV29-1	TRBJ2-3	few	CSVTPDFGADTQYF	TGCAGCGTTACTCCAGACTTTGGGGCAGATACGCAGTATTTT
-	TRBV2	TRBJ1-1	-	CASSEDRFNTEAFF	TGTGCCAGCAGTGAAGACAGGTTTAACACTGAAGCTTTCTTT
-	TRBV4-1	TRBJ2-3	-	CASSLKGIALSTDTQYF	TGCGCCAGCAGCCTAAAGGGAATAGCGTTAAGCACAGATACGCAGTATTTT
TRBD2	TRBV11-2	TRBJ2-2	-	CASSSGLSNTGELFF	TGTGCCAGCAGCTCGGGACTATCGAACACCGGGGAGCTGTTTTTT
TRBD1	TRBV19	TRBJ1-1	-	CASARAGGDGGEAFF	TGTGCCAGCGCTCGCGCAGGGGGCGACGGGGGTGAAGCTTTCTTT
-	TRBV5-1	TRBJ1-1	-	CASSASGTEAFF	TGCGCCAGCAGCGCCAGCGGGACTGAAGCTTTCTTT
-	TRBV5-5	TRBJ1-5	-	CASSLGAGPGQPQHF	TGTGCCAGCAGCTTGGGGGCAGGCCCTGGGCAGCCCCAGCATTTT
-	TRBV7-2	TRBJ1-2	-	CASSLASYGYTF	TGTGCCAGCAGCTTAGCTTCCTATGGCTACACCTTC
TRBD1	TRBV5-1	TRBJ1-5	-	CASSRDSSNQPQHF	TGCGCCAGCAGCAGGGACAGTAGCAATCAGCCCCAGCATTTT
TRBD1	TRBV28	TRBJ1-6	-	CASSLPGQGRTPLHF	TGTGCCAGCAGTTTACCCGGACAGGGGAGGACACCCCTCCACTTT
-	TRBV5-1	TRBJ2-7	-	CASSDGSGTRGNYEQYF	TGCGCCAGCAGCGACGGATCCGGGACACGGGGAAACTACGAGCAGTACTTC
TRBD1	TRBV27	TRBJ1-2	once	CASSPGQGGGYTF	TGTGCCAGCAGTCCCGGACAGGGGGGTGGCTACACCTTC